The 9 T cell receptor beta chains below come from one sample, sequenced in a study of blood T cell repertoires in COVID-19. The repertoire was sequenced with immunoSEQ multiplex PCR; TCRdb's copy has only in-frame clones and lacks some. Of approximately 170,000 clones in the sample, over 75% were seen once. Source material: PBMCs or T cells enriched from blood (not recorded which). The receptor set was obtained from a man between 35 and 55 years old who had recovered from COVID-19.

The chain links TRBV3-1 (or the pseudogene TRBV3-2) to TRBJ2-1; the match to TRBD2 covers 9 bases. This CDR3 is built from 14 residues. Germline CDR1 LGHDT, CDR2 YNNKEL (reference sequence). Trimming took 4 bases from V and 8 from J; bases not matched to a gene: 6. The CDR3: CASSPGTSLHEQFF. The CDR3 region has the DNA TGTGCCAGCAGCCCCGGGACTAGCCTGCATGAGCAGTTCTTC.

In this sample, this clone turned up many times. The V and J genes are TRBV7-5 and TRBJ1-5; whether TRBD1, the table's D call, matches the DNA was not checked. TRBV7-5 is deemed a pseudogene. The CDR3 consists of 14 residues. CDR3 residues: CVRSLGQRNQPQHF. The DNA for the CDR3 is TGTGTCAGAAGCCTAGGACAGCGAAATCAGCCCCAGCATTTT.

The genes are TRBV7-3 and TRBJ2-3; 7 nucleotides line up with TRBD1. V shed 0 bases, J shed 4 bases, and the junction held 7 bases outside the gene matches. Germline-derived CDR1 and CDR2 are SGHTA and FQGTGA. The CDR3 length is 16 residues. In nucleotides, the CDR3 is TGTGCCAGCAGCTTAACGTTGACAGGGTCTCCAGATACGCAGTATTTT. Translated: CASSLTLTGSPDTQYF. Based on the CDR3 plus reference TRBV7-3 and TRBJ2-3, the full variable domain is GAGVSQTPSNKVTEKGKYVELRCDPISGHTALYWYRQSLGQGPEFLIYFQGTGAADDSGLPNDRFFAVRPEGSVSTLKIQRTERGDSAVYLCASSLTLTGSPDTQYFGPGTRLTVL.

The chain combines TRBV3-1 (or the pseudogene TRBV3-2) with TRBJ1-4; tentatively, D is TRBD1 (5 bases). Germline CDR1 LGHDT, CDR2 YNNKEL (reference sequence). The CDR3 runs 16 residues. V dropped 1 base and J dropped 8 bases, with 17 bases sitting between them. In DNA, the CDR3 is TGTGCCAGCAGCCAAGGAAGCTCGGGGAGGGGCGAAAAACTGTTTTTT. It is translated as CASSQGSSGRGEKLFF.

CDR3 amino acids: CASSLTSGGTDTQYF. CDR3 sequence (DNA): TGTGCCAGCAGCTTGACTAGCGGGGGCACAGATACGCAGTATTTT. The J gene is TRBJ2-3, the V gene TRBV11-3, with 11 bases that match TRBD2. CDR1 is SGHNT, CDR2 YENEEA, per germline. Trimming removed 3 bases from V and 1 base from J; junction bases left unmatched: 0. This CDR3 contains 15 residues. Combining the CDR3 with reference TRBV11-3 and TRBJ2-3 gives the whole variable domain EAGVVQSPRYKIIEKKQPVAFWCNPISGHNTLYWYLQNLGQGPELLIRYENEEAVDDSQLPKDRFSAERLKGVDSTLKIQPAELGDSAVYLCASSLTSGGTDTQYFGPGTRLTVL.

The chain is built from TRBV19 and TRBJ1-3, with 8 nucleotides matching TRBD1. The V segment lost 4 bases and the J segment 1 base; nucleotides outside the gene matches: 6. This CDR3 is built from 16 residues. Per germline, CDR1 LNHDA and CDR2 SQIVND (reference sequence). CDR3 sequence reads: CASSTQGATSGNTIYF. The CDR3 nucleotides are TGTGCCAGTAGTACCCAGGGGGCGACTTCTGGAAACACCATATATTTT.

Written as DNA, the CDR3 is TGTGCCACCAGCCCCACCGGAGCACCAGGACTTGGCTACACCTTC. Encoded protein: CATSPTGAPGLGYTF. The rearrangement links TRBV24-1 to TRBJ1-2; D is unclear. Germline CDR1 reads KGHDR; CDR2 reads SFDVKD. The CDR3 consists of 15 residues. V lost 7 bases, J lost 7 bases, and 21 bases lay in between.

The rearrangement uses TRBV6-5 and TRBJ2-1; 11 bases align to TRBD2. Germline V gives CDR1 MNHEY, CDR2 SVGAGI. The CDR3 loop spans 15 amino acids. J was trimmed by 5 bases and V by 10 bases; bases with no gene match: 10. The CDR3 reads CATSWGLAVDNEQFF. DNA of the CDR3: TGTGCCACCTCGTGGGGACTAGCGGTTGACAATGAGCAGTTCTTC.

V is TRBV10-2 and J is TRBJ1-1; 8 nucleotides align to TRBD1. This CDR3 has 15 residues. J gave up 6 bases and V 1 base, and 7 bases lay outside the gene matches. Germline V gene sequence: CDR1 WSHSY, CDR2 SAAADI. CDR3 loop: CASSELTGGMAEAFF. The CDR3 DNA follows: TGCGCCAGCAGTGAGTTAACAGGGGGAATGGCTGAAGCTTTCTTT.